This TCR beta chain was captured by sequencing in a study of blood T cell repertoires in COVID-19. Study context: The United States, Italy and Spain were the sources of the acute and convalescent COVID-19 samples. The analysed material was cDNA or gDNA that came from T cells, B-cell-depleted T cells, or PBMCs.

The CDR3 loop spans 17 amino acids. CDR1 and CDR2 (germline): SGHDN, FVKESK. V lost 0 bases and J 2 bases, leaving 13 bases between the germline ends. Original data processing: Reference gene primer amplification in the assay estimated nucleated cell counts. Profiling relied on immunoSEQ multiplex PCR, and the TCRdb table lists in-frame clones only, not all of them. D and trimming come from the DNA, and the V and J calls and clone size come from that table. Seen here are fewer than 250,000 clones, 88% observed once, and the top ten hold 0.72%. This clonotype was obtained from a man aged 40-50 years with acute or convalescent COVID-19. J is TRBJ2-2 and V is TRBV14; a weak D match, TRBD1 (6 bases). The sequencing input was peripheral blood. The CDR3 protein is CASSQDWGHLNTGELFF. In DNA form, the CDR3 reads TGTGCCAGCAGCCAAGATTGGGGACATCTTAACACCGGGGAGCTGTTTTTT.